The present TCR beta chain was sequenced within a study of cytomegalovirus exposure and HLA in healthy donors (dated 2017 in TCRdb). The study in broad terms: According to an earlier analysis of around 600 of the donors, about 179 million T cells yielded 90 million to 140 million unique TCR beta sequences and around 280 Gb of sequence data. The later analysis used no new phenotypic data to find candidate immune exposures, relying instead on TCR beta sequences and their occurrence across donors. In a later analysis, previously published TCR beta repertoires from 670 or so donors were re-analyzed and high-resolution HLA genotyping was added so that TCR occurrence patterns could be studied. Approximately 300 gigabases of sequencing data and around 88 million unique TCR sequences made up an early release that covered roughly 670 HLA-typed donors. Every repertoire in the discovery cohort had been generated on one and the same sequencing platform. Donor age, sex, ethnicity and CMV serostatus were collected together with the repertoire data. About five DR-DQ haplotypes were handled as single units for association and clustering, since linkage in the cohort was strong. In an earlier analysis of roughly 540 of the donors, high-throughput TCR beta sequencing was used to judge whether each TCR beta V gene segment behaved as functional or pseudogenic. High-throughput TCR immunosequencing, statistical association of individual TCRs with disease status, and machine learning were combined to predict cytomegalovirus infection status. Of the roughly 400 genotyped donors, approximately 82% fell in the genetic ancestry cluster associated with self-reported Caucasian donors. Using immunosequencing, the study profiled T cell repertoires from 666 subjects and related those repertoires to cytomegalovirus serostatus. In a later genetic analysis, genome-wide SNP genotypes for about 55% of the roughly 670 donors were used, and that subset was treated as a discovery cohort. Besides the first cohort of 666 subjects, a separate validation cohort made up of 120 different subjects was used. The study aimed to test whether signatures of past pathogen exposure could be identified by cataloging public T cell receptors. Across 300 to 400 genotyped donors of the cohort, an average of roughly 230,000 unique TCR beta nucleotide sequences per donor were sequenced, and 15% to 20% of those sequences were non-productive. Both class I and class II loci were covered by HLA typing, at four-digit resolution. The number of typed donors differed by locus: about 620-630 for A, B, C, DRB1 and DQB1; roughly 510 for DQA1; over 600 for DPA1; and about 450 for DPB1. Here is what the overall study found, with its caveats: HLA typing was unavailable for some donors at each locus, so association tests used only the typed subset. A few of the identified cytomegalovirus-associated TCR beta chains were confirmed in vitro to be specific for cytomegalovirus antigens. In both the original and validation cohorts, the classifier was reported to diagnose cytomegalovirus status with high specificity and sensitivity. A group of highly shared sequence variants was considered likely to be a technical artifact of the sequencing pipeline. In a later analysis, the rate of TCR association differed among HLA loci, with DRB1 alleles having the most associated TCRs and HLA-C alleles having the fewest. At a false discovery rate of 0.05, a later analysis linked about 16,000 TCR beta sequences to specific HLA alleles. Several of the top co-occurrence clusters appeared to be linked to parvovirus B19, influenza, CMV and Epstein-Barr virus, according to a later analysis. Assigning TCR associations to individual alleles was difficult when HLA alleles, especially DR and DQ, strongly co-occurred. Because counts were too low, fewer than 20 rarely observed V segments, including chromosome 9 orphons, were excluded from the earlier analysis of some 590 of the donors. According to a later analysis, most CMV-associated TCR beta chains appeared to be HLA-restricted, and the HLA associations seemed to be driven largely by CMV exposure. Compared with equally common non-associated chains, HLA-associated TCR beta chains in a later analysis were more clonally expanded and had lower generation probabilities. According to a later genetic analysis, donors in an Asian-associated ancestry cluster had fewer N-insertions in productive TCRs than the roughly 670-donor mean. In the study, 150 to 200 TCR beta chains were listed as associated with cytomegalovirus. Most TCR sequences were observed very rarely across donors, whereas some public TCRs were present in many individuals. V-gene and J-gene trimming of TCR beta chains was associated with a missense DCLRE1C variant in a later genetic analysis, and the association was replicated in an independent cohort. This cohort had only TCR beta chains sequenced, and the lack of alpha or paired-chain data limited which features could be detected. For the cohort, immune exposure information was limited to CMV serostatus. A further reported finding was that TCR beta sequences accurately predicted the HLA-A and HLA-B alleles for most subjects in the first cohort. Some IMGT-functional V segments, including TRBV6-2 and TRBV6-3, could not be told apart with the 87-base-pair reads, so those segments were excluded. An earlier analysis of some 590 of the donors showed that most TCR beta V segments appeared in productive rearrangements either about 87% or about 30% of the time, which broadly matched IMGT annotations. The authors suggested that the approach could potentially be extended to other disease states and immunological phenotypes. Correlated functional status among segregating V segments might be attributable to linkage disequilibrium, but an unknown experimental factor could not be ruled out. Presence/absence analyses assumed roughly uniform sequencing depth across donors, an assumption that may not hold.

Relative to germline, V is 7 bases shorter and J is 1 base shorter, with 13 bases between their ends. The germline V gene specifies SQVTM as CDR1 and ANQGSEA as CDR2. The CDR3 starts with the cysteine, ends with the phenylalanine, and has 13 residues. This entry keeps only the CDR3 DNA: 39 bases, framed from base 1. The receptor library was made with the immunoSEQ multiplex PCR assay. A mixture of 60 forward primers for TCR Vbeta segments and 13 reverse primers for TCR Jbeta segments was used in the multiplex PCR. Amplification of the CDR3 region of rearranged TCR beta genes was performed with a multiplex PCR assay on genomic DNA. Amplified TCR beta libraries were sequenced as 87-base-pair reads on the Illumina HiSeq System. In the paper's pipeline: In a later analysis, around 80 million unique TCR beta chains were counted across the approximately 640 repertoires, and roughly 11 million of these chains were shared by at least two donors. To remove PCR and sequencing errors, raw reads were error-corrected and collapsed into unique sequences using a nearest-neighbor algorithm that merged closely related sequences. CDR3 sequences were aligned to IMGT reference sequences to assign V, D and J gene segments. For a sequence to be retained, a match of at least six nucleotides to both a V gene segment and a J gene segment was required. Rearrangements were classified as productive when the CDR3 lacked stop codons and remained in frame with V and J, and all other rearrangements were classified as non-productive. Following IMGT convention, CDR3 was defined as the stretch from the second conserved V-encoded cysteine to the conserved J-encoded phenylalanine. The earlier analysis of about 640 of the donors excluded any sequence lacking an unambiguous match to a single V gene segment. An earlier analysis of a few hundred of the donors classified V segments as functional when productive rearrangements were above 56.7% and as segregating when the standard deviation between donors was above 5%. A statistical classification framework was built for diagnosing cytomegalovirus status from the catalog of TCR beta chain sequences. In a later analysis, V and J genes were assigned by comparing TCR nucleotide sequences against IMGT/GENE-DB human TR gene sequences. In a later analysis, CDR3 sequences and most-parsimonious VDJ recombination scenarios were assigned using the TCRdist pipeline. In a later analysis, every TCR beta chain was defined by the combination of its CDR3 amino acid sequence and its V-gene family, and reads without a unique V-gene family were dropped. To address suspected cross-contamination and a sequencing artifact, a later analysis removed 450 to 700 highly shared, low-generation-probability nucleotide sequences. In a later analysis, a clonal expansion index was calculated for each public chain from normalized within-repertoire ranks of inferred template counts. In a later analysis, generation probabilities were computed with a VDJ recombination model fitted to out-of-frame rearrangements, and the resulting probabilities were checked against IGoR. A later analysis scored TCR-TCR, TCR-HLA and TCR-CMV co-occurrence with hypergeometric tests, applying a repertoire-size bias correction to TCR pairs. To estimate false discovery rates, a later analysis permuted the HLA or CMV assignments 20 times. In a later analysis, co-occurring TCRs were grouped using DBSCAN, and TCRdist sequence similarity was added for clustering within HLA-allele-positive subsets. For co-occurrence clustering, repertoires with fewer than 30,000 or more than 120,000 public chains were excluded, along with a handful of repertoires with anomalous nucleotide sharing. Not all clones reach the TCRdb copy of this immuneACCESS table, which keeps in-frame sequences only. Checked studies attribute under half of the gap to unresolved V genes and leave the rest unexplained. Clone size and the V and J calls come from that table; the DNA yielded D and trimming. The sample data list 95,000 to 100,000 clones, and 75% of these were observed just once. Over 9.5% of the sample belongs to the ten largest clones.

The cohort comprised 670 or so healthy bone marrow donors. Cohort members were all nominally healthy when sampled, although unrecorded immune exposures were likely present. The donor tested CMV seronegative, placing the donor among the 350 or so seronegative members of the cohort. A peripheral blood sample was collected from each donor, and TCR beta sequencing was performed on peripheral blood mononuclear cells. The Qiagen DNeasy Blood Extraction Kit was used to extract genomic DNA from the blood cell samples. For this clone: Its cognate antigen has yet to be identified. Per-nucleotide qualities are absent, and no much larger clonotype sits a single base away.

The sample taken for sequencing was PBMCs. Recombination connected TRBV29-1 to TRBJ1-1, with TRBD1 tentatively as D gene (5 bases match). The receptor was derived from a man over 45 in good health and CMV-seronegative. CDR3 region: CSAIPQGNTEAFF. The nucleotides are TGCAGCGCCATCCCCCAGGGGAACACTGAAGCTTTCTTT.